A single sample is the source of the 15 T cell receptor beta chains below, sequenced in a study of T cell repertoires in cytomegalovirus infection. MiXCR, applied by TCRdb to the reads, yields one record per CDR3 protein. Here the sample spans 400,000 to 550,000 distinct CDR3 sequences, about 11% being singletons. The sample taken for sequencing was PBMCs. The receptors come from a human donor in good health (CMV status not recorded). Some clones in this sample may be carry-over from other donors' samples.

This clonotype was seen only a few times. The rearrangement links TRBV29-1 to TRBJ2-3; D is ambiguous. Germline assignment: CDR1 SQVTM and CDR2 ANQGSEA. The V and J ends lost 3 bases and 6 bases respectively, with 10 bases between them. The CDR3 length is 12 residues. The CDR3 sequence: CSVEARSDTQYF. In nucleotides, the CDR3 is TGCAGCGTTGAGGCTAGGTCGGATACGCAGTATTTT.

This clonotype was detected ten times or more. This chain connects TRBV4-2 to TRBJ1-5, with a weak D call TRBD1 (5 bases). The V end lost 0 bases, the J end lost 5 bases, and 11 bases lay between the germline ends. The CDR3 consists of 15 residues. Per the germline V gene, CDR1 is LGHNA and CDR2 is YNFKEQ. The chain's CDR3 is CASSQEIRGYQPQHF. CDR3 DNA: TGTGCCAGCAGCCAAGAAATTAGGGGCTATCAGCCCCAGCATTTT.

The chain has TRBV2 and TRBJ2-3; D is unresolved. The V gene's germline CDR1 is SNHLY and CDR2 FYNNEI. The CDR3 totals 13 residues. Deletions cut 3 bases from V and 4 bases from J, with 8 bases between. The CDR3 reads CASSDQVADTQYF. The CDR3 DNA sequence: TGTGCCAGCAGTGATCAAGTCGCAGATACGCAGTATTTT. Based on the CDR3 plus reference TRBV2 and TRBJ2-3, the full variable domain is EPEVTQTPSHQVTQMGQEVILRCVPISNHLYFYWYRQILGQKVEFLVSFYNNEISEKSEIFDDQFSVERPDGSNFTLKIRSTKLEDSAMYFCASSDQVADTQYFGPGTRLTVL.

The V and J genes are TRBV20-1 and TRBJ1-2, with D maybe TRBD1 (6 bases). Per the germline V gene, CDR1 is DFQATT and CDR2 is SNEGSKA (reference sequence). The CDR3 has 14 amino acids. Between the trimmed V and J ends, which lost 3 bases and 8 bases, there was a span of 19 bases. The CDR3, as DNA: TGCAGTGCTAGTGTCGGACAGTTAAGATCAGGCTACACCTTC. This gives the protein CSASVGQLRSGYTF.

J is TRBJ1-6 and V is TRBV27; D is ambiguous. This CDR3 region has 14 residues. V was cut by 5 bases and J by 7 bases, with 12 bases left in between. In germline, CDR1 is MNHEY, CDR2 SMNVEV (reference sequence). In DNA form, the CDR3 reads TGTGCCAGCAGTCCGGAGGTTTGGAATTCACCCCTCCACTTT. Encoded protein: CASSPEVWNSPLHF.

The CDR3 sequence: CSVEDLSSGNTIYF. DNA for the CDR3: TGCAGCGTTGAAGATTTGAGCTCTGGAAACACCATATATTTT. The chain has TRBV29-1 and TRBJ1-3, with no clear D. CDR1 and CDR2 from the germline V gene are SQVTM and ANQGSEA. This CDR3 is 14 amino acids long. V shed 0 bases and J shed 0 bases, with 6 bases lying between them.

This clonotype occurred many times. The genes are TRBV7-2 and TRBJ2-5, with D perhaps matching TRBD2 (5 bases). The CDR3 covers 15 residues. Germline V lookup: CDR1 SGHTA, CDR2 FQGNSA. Deletions cut 1 base from V and 1 base from J, with 10 bases between. This CDR3 reads CASSLEGGSQETQYF. The CDR3 DNA follows: TGTGCCAGCAGCTTAGAAGGCGGGTCCCAAGAGACCCAGTACTTC.

This chain joins TRBV5-4 and TRBJ1-4, with D possibly being TRBD1 (6 bases). The germline V gene has CDR1 SGHNT and CDR2 YYREEE (reference sequence). With 4 bases removed from V and 7 bases from J, the gap between germline ends came to 20 bases. The CDR3 totals 16 residues. The DNA for the CDR3 is TGTGCCAGCAGCAACGCTTTTTCGGGGGCAACTGAAAAACTGTTTTTT. This translates into CASSNAFSGATEKLFF.

This clonotype has at least ten counts. This chain joins TRBV11-2 and TRBJ2-7; D ambiguous. CDR1 and CDR2 (germline): SGHAT, FQNNGV. V lost 0 bases and J lost 3, with 3 bases in between. The CDR3 loop spans 12 amino acids. The CDR3 DNA reads as TGTGCCAGCAGCTTAGATCACTACGAGCAGTACTTC. Translation gives CASSLDHYEQYF. The whole variable domain, filled in from reference TRBV11-2 and TRBJ2-7, reads EAGVAQSPRYKIIEKRQSVAFWCNPISGHATLYWYQQILGQGPKLLIQFQNNGVVDDSQLPKDRFSAERLKGVDSTLKIQPAKLEDSAVYLCASSLDHYEQYFGPGTRLTVT.

This CDR3 is CASSLRQGSPGELFF. CDR3 DNA: TGTGCCAGCAGCTTGCGACAGGGAAGTCCTGGGGAGCTGTTTTTT. The chain couples TRBV5-5 to TRBJ2-2; 7 positions match TRBD1. Germline-derived CDR1 and CDR2 are SGHKS and YYEKEE (reference sequence). J lost 8 bases, V lost 1 base, and 8 bases had no gene match. The CDR3 spans 15 residues.

This clonotype was seen only a few times. This rearrangement joins TRBV27 to TRBJ1-3, with D uncertain. This CDR3 spans 13 amino acids. Germline CDR1 reads MNHEY; CDR2 reads SMNVEV (reference sequence). V lost 6 bases and J lost 9, with 15 bases in between. The chain's CDR3 is CASRSAGGGTIYF. The CDR3 bases are TGTGCCAGCAGGTCGGCTGGCGGCGGCACCATATATTTT.

This clonotype has a handful of counts. The rearrangement uses TRBV7-9 and TRBJ2-2; D is undetermined. The CDR3 extends over 15 amino acids. CDR1 is SEHNR, CDR2 FQNEAQ, per germline (reference sequence). V lost 7 bases and J 6 bases, leaving 18 bases between the germline ends. The CDR3 is CASTRRQYAAGELFF. Here the CDR3 DNA reads TGTGCCAGCACCCGCAGACAATACGCCGCCGGGGAGCTGTTTTTT.

This clonotype came up many times. This chain joins TRBV7-2 and TRBJ2-5; weak D call: TRBD2 (6 bases). Looked up from germline, CDR1 is SGHTA and CDR2 is FQGNSA. The CDR3 is made up of 14 amino acids. V was trimmed by 5 bases and J by 1 base, leaving 11 bases between them. The CDR3 bases are TGTGCCAGCAGCCCCACGGGGGTCCAAGAGACCCAGTACTTC. Translation gives CASSPTGVQETQYF.

This clonotype was observed many times. This chain links TRBV24-1 with TRBJ2-5; D gene uncertain. Germline loops: CDR1 KGHDR, CDR2 SFDVKD. CDR3 length: 12 amino acids. V lost 2 bases and J 5 bases, leaving 5 bases between the germline ends. The DNA for the CDR3 is TGTGCCACCAGTGATTACGGTGAGACCCAGTACTTC. Its translation: CATSDYGETQYF.

The sample holds many counts of this clonotype. This sequence joins TRBV20-1 and TRBJ1-2; D is ambiguous. Per the germline V gene, CDR1 is DFQATT and CDR2 is SNEGSKA (reference sequence). V was pared by 4 bases and J by 3 bases, with 15 bases between. The CDR3 length is 14 residues. The CDR3 loop reads CSAILLGRDYGYTF. The CDR3 region has the DNA TGCAGTGCTATCCTCTTGGGCCGGGACTATGGCTACACCTTC.